This TCR beta chain was sequenced during a study of persistence of HIV-infected CD4 T cells. Study-level points and caveats: TCRbeta richness was lower in CMV- and Gag-responding cells than in anti-CD3/anti-CD28-responding cells.

This was the immunoSEQ version 4 assay in survey mode. Profiled with immunoSEQ multiplex PCR; TCRdb holds only in-frame clones, not every one. The table lists about 32,000 clones, roughly 71% of them singletons. With regard to this clone: Antigen: not known.

An overlapping HIV-1 Gag peptide pool stimulated these cells at about 0.9 ug/peptide/mL. CD4+ T cells upregulating both CD40 ligand and CD69 were sorted as responding cells. The sample in question was CD4+ T cells sorted from PBMCs after roughly 18-hour stimulation, obtained from a patient who received antiretroviral therapy. The clonotype comes from an adult man with HIV who was CMV-seropositive.

In DNA form, the CDR3 reads TGCGCCAGCAGTCATCCCGGGACAGGGGATGAAAAACTGTTTTTT. Translated, it gives CASSHPGTGDEKLFF. The V gene is TRBV23-1, the J gene TRBJ1-4; 10 nucleotides match TRBD1. TRBV23-1 is designated an ORF whose function remains uncertain. The CDR3 sequence is 15 residues long. V shed 3 bases and J 6 bases; nucleotides not matched to a gene: 4.